This paragraph reports one TCR beta chain. The ends lost 3 bases at V and 0 bases at J; junction bases unmatched: 2. There are 15 residues in the CDR3. The germline gives CDR1 LNHDA, CDR2 SQIVND (reference sequence). These data belong to a study of blood T cell repertoires in COVID-19. The method was immunoSEQ multiplex PCR; TCRdb's version includes in-frame clones alone and lacks a portion of them. The data contain 55,000 to 85,000 clones, 80% to 90% of them seen just once; the ten biggest clones take up about a tenth. The source material was peripheral blood. The chain couples TRBV19 to TRBJ1-5, with 7 bases identical to TRBD1. The sequence came from a woman aged 18 to 35 with acute or convalescent COVID-19. CDR3 residues: CASSMNRGSNQPQHF. CDR3 nucleotide sequence: TGTGCCAGTAGTATGAACAGGGGTAGCAATCAGCCCCAGCATTTT. The variable domain in full, with the rest retrieved from reference TRBV19 and TRBJ1-5, is DGGITQSPKYLFRKEGQNVTLSCEQNLNHDAMYWYRQDPGQGLRLIYYSQIVNDFQKGDIAEGYSVSREKKESFPLTVTSAQKNPTAFYLCASSMNRGSNQPQHFGDGTRLSIL.